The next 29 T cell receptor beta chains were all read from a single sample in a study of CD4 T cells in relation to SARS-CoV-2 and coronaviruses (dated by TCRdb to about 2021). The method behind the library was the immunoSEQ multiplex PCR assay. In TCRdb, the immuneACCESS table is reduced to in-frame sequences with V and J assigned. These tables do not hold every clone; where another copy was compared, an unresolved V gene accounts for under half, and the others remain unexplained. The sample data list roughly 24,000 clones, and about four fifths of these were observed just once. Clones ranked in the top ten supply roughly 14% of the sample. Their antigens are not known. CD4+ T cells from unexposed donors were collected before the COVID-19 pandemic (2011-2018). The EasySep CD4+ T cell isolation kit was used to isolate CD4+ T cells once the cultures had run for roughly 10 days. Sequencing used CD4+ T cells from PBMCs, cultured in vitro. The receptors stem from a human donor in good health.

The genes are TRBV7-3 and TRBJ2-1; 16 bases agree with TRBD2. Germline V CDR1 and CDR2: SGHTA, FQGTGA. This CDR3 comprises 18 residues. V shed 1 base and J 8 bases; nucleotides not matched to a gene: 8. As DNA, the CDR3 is TGTGCCAGCAGCTTAATAAGATCGGGACTAGCGGGAGGGGATGAGCAGTTCTTC. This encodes CASSLIRSGLAGGDEQFF.

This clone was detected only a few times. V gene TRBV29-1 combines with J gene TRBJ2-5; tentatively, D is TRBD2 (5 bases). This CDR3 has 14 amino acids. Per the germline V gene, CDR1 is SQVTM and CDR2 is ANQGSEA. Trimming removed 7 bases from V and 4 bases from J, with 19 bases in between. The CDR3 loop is CSGAGIPGRETQYF. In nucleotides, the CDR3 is TGCAGCGGAGCCGGGATACCCGGACGAGAGACCCAGTACTTC.

The CDR3 DNA reads TGTGCCTGGATGCGAAAGGGACTAGCGGGAGGCGAGCAGTTCTTC. The encoded protein is CAWMRKGLAGGEQFF. The genes are TRBV30 and TRBJ2-1; 15 bases match TRBD2. The length of the CDR3 is 15 residues. CDR1 and CDR2 (germline): GTSNPN, SVGIG (reference sequence). V shed 4 bases, J shed 10 bases, and the junction held 8 bases outside the gene matches.

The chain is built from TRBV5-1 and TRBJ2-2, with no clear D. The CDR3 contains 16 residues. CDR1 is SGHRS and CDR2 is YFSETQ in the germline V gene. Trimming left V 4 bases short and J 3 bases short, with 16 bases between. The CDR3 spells CASSPLTATDTGELFF. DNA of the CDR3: TGCGCCAGCAGCCCCTTAACGGCTACAGACACCGGGGAGCTGTTTTTT.

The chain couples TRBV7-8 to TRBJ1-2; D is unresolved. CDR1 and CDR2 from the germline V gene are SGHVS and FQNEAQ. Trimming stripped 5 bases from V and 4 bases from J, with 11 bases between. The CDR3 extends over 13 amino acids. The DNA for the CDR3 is TGTGCCAGCAGCCTCTCAAGCATCTATGGCTACACCTTC. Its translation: CASSLSSIYGYTF.

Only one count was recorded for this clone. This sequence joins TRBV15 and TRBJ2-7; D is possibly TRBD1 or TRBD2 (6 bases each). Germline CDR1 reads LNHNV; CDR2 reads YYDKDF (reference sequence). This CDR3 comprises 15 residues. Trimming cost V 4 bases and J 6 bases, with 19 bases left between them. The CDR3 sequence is CATSINYREVPEQYF. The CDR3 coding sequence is TGTGCCACCAGCATTAATTACAGGGAGGTCCCCGAGCAGTACTTC.

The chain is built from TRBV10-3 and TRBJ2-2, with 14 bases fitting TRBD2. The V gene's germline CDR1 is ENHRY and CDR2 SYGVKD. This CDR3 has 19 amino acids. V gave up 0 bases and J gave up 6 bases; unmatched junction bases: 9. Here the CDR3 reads CAISESMRLAGGPSGELFF. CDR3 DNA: TGTGCCATCAGTGAGTCGATGCGACTAGCGGGAGGGCCCTCCGGGGAGCTGTTTTTT.

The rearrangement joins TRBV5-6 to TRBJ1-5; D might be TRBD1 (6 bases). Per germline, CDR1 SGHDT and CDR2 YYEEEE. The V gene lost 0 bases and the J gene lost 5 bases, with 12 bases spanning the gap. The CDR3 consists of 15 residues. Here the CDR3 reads CASSLVSGADQPQHF. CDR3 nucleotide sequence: TGTGCCAGCAGCTTGGTCTCAGGGGCAGATCAGCCCCAGCATTTT.

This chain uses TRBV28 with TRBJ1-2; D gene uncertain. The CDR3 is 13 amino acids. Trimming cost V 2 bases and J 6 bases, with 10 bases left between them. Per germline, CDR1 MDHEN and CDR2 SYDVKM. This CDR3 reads CASSLNIVHGYTF. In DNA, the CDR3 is TGTGCCAGCAGTTTAAACATAGTACATGGCTACACCTTC.

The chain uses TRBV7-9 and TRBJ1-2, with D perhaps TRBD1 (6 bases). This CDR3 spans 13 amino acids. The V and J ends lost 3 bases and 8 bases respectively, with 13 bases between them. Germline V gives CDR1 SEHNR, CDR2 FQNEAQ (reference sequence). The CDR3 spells CASSFRPGDGYTF. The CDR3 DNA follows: TGTGCCAGCAGCTTTCGTCCAGGGGACGGCTACACCTTC.

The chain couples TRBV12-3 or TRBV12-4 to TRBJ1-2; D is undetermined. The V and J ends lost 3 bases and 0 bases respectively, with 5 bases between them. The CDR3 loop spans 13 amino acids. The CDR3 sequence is CASSFWANYGYTF. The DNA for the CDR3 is TGTGCCAGCAGTTTCTGGGCTAACTATGGCTACACCTTC.

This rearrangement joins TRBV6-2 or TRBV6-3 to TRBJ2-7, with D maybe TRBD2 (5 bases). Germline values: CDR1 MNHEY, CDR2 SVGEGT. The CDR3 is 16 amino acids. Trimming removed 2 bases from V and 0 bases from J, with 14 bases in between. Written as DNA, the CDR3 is TGTGCCAGCAGTTACCCTGGACTGAATCCCTCCTACGAGCAGTACTTC. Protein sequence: CASSYPGLNPSYEQYF.

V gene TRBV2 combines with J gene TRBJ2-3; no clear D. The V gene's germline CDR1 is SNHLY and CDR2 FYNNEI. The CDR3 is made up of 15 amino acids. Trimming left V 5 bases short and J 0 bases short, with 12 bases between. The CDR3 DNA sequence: TGTGCCAGCAGTACTGGACGGTCAAGCACAGATACGCAGTATTTT. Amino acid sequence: CASSTGRSSTDTQYF. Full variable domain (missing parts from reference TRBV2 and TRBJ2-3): EPEVTQTPSHQVTQMGQEVILRCVPISNHLYFYWYRQILGQKVEFLVSFYNNEISEKSEIFDDQFSVERPDGSNFTLKIRSTKLEDSAMYFCASSTGRSSTDTQYFGPGTRLTVL.

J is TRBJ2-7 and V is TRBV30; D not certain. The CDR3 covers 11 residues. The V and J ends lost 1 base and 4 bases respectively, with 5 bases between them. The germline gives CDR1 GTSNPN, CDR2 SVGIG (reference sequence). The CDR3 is CAWSGNYEQYF. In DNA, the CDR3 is TGTGCCTGGAGTGGGAATTACGAGCAGTACTTC.

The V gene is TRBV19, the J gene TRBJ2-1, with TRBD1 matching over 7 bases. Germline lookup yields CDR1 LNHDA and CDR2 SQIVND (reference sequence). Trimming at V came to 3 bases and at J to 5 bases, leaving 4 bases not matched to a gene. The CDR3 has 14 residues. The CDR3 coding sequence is TGTGCCAGTAGTATCGGGACAGCCAACAATGAGCAGTTCTTC. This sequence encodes CASSIGTANNEQFF.

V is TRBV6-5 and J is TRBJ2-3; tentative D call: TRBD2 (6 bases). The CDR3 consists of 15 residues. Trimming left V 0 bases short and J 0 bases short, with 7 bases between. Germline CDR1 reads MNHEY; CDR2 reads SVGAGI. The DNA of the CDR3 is TGTGCCAGCAGTTACTCCGGACTAAGCACAGATACGCAGTATTTT. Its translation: CASSYSGLSTDTQYF.

CDR3 in amino acids: CASSGTEYTEAFF. DNA of the CDR3: TGCGCCAGCAGCGGGACGGAGTACACTGAAGCTTTCTTT. The chain has TRBV5-1 and TRBJ1-1, with a possible D match to TRBD1 (5 bases). This CDR3 has 13 amino acids. V shed 4 bases and J shed 3 bases, with 10 bases lying between them. The germline V gene has CDR1 SGHRS and CDR2 YFSETQ.

The CDR3 is CASQGQTMGETQYF. CDR3 bases: TGTGCCAGCCAGGGACAGACCATGGGGGAGACCCAGTACTTC. This rearrangement joins TRBV3-1 (or the pseudogene TRBV3-2) to TRBJ2-5; 7 nucleotides agree with TRBD1. The length of the CDR3 is 14 residues. J was trimmed by 5 bases and V by 8 bases; bases with no gene match: 11. CDR1 LGHDT and CDR2 YNNKEL come from the germline V gene (reference sequence).

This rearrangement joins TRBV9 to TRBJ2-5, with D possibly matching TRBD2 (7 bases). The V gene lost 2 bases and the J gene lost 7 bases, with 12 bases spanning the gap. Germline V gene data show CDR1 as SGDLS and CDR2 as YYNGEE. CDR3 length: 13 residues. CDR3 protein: CASSVSGGRTQYF. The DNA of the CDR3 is TGTGCCAGCAGCGTCTCGGGGGGCCGGACCCAGTACTTC.

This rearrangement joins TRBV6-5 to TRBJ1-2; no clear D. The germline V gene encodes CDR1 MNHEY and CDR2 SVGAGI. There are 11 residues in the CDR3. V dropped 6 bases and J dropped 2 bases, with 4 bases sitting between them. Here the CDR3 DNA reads TGTGCCAGCAGGTCAAACTATGGCTACACCTTC. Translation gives CASRSNYGYTF.

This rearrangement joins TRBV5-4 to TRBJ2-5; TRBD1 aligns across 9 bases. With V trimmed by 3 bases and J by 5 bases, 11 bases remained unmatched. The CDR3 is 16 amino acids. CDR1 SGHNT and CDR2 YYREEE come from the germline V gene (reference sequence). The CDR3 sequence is CASSSPGQGPGETQYF. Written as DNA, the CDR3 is TGTGCCAGCAGCTCACCGGGACAGGGCCCCGGGGAGACCCAGTACTTC.

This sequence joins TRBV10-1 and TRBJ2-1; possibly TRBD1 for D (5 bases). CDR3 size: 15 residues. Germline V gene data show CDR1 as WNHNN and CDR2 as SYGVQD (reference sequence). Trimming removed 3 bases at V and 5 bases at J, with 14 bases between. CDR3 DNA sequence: TGCGCCAGCAGTGAATCCAGGGCTCCCGACAATGAGCAGTTCTTC. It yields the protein CASSESRAPDNEQFF.

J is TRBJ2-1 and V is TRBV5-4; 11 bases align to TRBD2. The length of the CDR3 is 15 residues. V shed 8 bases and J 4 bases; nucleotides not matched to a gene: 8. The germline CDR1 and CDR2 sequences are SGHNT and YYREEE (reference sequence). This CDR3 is CASRTGTSGYNEQFF. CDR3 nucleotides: TGTGCCAGTAGAACCGGGACTAGCGGATACAATGAGCAGTTCTTC. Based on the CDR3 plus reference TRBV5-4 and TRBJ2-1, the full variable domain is ETGVTQSPTHLIKTRGQQVTLRCSSQSGHNTVSWYQQALGQGPQFIFQYYREEENGRGNFPPRFSGLQFPNYSSELNVNALELDDSALYLCASRTGTSGYNEQFFGPGTRLTVL.

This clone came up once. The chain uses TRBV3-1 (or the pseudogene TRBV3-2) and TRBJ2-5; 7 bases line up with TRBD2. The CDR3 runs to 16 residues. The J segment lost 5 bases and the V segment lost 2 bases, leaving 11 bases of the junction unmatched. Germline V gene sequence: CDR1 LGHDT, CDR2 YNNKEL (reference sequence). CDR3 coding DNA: TGTGCCAGCAGCCAAAACCCACCGGGGGGTGGGGAGACCCAGTACTTC. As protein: CASSQNPPGGGETQYF.

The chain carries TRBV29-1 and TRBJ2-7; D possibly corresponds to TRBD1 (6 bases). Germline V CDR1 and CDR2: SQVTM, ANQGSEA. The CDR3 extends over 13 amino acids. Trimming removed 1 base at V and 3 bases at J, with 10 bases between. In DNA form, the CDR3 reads TGCAGCGTTGAAGCAGGGGATCTCTACGAGCAGTACTTC. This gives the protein CSVEAGDLYEQYF.

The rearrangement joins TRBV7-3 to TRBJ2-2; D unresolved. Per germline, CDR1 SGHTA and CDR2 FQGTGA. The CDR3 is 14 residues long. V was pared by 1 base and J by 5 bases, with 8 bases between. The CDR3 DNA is TGTGCCAGCAGCTTAATACAAGATACCGGGGAGCTGTTTTTT. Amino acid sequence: CASSLIQDTGELFF.

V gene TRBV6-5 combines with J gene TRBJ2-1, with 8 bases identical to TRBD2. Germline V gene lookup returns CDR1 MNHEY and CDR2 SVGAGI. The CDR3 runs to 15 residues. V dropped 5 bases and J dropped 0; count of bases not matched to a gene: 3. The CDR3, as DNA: TGTGCCAGCAGTCCGGGGGGGGGCTCCTACAATGAGCAGTTCTTC. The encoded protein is CASSPGGGSYNEQFF.

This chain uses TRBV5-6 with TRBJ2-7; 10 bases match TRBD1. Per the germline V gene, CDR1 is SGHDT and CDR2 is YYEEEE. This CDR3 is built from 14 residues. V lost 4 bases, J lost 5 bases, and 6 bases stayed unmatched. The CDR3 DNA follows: TGTGCCAGCAGCCCTCGGACAGGGGGTCACGAGCAGTACTTC. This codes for CASSPRTGGHEQYF.

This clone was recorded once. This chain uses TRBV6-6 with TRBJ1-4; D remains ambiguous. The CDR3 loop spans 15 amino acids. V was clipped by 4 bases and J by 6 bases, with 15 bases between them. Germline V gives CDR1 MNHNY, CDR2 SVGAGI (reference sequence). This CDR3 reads CASSWQQDKDEKLFF. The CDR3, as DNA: TGTGCCAGCAGTTGGCAACAAGATAAGGATGAAAAACTGTTTTTT.